These T cell receptor beta chains were read from a single sample in a study of blood T cell repertoires in COVID-19. TCRdb's copy holds only in-frame clones and misses some; the assay was immunoSEQ multiplex PCR. Among under 250,000 clones, around four fifths were seen once, and the ten largest hold under 5%. The material sequenced was peripheral blood. The receptors stem from a man aged 50 to 59 with acute or convalescent COVID-19. CDR3s include the opening cysteine and the closing phenylalanine or tryptophan. The D gene is left open where the match is weak. Size is omitted from some rows. Given values are once, few, many or a class for expanded clones.

j_call: TRBJ1-5
clone_size: -
v_call: TRBV11-2
d_call: -
cdr3_nt: TGTGCCAGCAGCCTCGACAGAGCTAGCAATCAGCCCCAGCATTTT
cdr3_aa: CASSLDRASNQPQHF

j_call: TRBJ1-5
clone_size: -
v_call: TRBV5-4
d_call: -
cdr3_nt: TGTGCCAGCGCGGACAGAGATAGCAATCAGCCCCAGCATTTT
cdr3_aa: CASADRDSNQPQHF

j_call: TRBJ1-1
clone_size: -
v_call: TRBV6-5
d_call: -
cdr3_nt: TGTGCCAGCAGTTACTCCCCGACGGACCCGGGAGAAGCTTTCTTT
cdr3_aa: CASSYSPTDPGEAFF

j_call: TRBJ1-5
clone_size: -
v_call: TRBV19
d_call: TRBD1
cdr3_nt: TGTGCCAGTAGTCCCATTAATGGACAGGTAGATCAGCCCCAGCATTTT
cdr3_aa: CASSPINGQVDQPQHF

j_call: TRBJ2-3
clone_size: -
v_call: TRBV5-1
d_call: TRBD2
cdr3_nt: TGCGCCAGCAGCTCGGGTCTCTACTTAGCGGGAGTGGGAGATACGCAGTATTTT
cdr3_aa: CASSSGLYLAGVGDTQYF

j_call: TRBJ1-2
clone_size: few
v_call: TRBV4-2
d_call: TRBD1
cdr3_nt: TGTGCCAGCAGCCAACCGGGACAGGCCTATGGCTACACCTTC
cdr3_aa: CASSQPGQAYGYTF

j_call: TRBJ1-1
clone_size: -
v_call: TRBV11-2
d_call: -
cdr3_nt: TGTGCCAGCAGCTTAGATGCCAGGGCTGAAGCTTTCTTT
cdr3_aa: CASSLDARAEAFF

j_call: TRBJ1-2
clone_size: -
v_call: TRBV5-8
d_call: TRBD1
cdr3_nt: TGTGCCAGCAGCCTGGACAGGGATTATATAAGGCGCGGCTACACCTTC
cdr3_aa: CASSLDRDYIRRGYTF

j_call: TRBJ2-3
clone_size: -
v_call: TRBV7-3
d_call: TRBD2
cdr3_nt: TGTGCCAGCAGTCCAGGGACTAGCGGGAGAGTGTTAACAGATACGCAGTATTTT
cdr3_aa: CASSPGTSGRVLTDTQYF

j_call: TRBJ1-1
clone_size: -
v_call: TRBV28
d_call: TRBD1
cdr3_nt: TGTGCCAGCAGTTTCAGGACAGGGAACACTGAAGCTTTCTTT
cdr3_aa: CASSFRTGNTEAFF

j_call: TRBJ2-1
clone_size: -
v_call: TRBV6-1
d_call: TRBD2
cdr3_nt: TGTGCCAGCAGTGAAGCCGGGGGGAGCTCCTACAATGAGCAGTTCTTC
cdr3_aa: CASSEAGGSSYNEQFF

j_call: TRBJ1-6
clone_size: -
v_call: TRBV6-5
d_call: -
cdr3_nt: TGTGCCAGCACAGGAAGCTCCTATAATTCACCCCTCCACTTT
cdr3_aa: CASTGSSYNSPLHF

j_call: TRBJ1-1
clone_size: -
v_call: TRBV7-2
d_call: TRBD1
cdr3_nt: TGTGCCAGCAGATATGGGACAGGGATTATTAGAGCTGAAGCTTTCTTT
cdr3_aa: CASRYGTGIIRAEAFF

j_call: TRBJ1-2
clone_size: few
v_call: TRBV19
d_call: -
cdr3_nt: TGTGCCAGTAGTATCGACTCGGCCCAGTATGGCTACACCTTC
cdr3_aa: CASSIDSAQYGYTF

j_call: TRBJ1-6
clone_size: -
v_call: TRBV2
d_call: TRBD1
cdr3_nt: TGTGCCAGCAGTTTTGTGACAGGGGACTCACCCCTCCACTTT
cdr3_aa: CASSFVTGDSPLHF

j_call: TRBJ2-7
clone_size: few
v_call: TRBV5-4
d_call: TRBD2
cdr3_nt: TGTGCCAGCAGCTCTCCTTCGGGGGGGACAAACTACGAGCAGTACTTC
cdr3_aa: CASSSPSGGTNYEQYF

j_call: TRBJ2-1
clone_size: -
v_call: TRBV14
d_call: -
cdr3_nt: TGTGCCAGCAGCCAAGTAGGGGGAACCTACAATGAGCAGTTCTTC
cdr3_aa: CASSQVGGTYNEQFF

j_call: TRBJ1-3
clone_size: -
v_call: TRBV30
d_call: TRBD1
cdr3_nt: TGTGCCTGGAGTAAAAATGTGGGGGGACAGGGCTACCTCTGGGGAAACACCATATATTTT
cdr3_aa: CAWSKNVGGQGYLWGNTIYF

j_call: TRBJ1-2
clone_size: -
v_call: TRBV7-2
d_call: -
cdr3_nt: TGTGCCAGCAGCTCTGACAGGATAGCGGGAGGCTACACCTTC
cdr3_aa: CASSSDRIAGGYTF

j_call: TRBJ2-7
clone_size: -
v_call: TRBV5-6
d_call: -
cdr3_nt: TGTGCCAGCAGCCCAGACACCGGAGGGTACGAGCAGTACTTC
cdr3_aa: CASSPDTGGYEQYF

j_call: TRBJ1-1
clone_size: -
v_call: TRBV6-5
d_call: -
cdr3_nt: TGTGCCAGCAGTAAGAACCCCGAGGATACGGCTTTCTTT
cdr3_aa: CASSKNPEDTAFF

j_call: TRBJ1-2
clone_size: -
v_call: TRBV27
d_call: -
cdr3_nt: TGTGCCAGCAGAGAAGCAATGGGGAGCGGCTACACCTTC
cdr3_aa: CASREAMGSGYTF

j_call: TRBJ2-1
clone_size: -
v_call: TRBV4-2
d_call: TRBD2
cdr3_nt: TGTGCCAGCAGCCGATCCGGGACTAGCGGTCCATACAATGAGCAGTTCTTC
cdr3_aa: CASSRSGTSGPYNEQFF

j_call: TRBJ2-3
clone_size: -
v_call: TRBV28
d_call: TRBD2
cdr3_nt: TGTGCCAGCAGTTGGGTCCGGGCTAGCGGATACACAGATACGCAGTATTTT
cdr3_aa: CASSWVRASGYTDTQYF